The clone carrying this TCR beta chain was detected a few times. Assembly of TCR beta libraries relied on iRepertoire HTBI primers together with Arm-PCR of CDR3 regions. MiXCR, applied by TCRdb to the multiplex PCR reads, yields one record per CDR3 protein. Of 700,000 or so distinct CDR3 sequences detected, about 30% appear once; the ten largest clones hold 40% to 55%. This entry comes from a study of regulatory T cells in long-lasting Graves disease. The time point denotes: persistent/refractory GD, antithyroid drugs over 5 years with positive TRAb. From PBMCs, RNA was extracted and then used to make the TCR library. Patients came through an endocrinology department, and that department was in Xi'an, China. This sequence was found in a female donor with Graves disease. Sequencing used peripheral blood mononuclear cells (PBMCs), obtained when the disease was refractory, from a patient treated with antithyroid drugs.

CDR3 amino acids: CASSQVGIASYEQYF. In DNA form, the CDR3 reads TGTGCCAGCAGCCAAGTGGGGATAGCCTCCTACGAGCAGTACTTC. The gene calls are TRBV3-1 and TRBJ2-7; D is unresolved. The V and J ends lost 1 base and 0 bases respectively, with 10 bases between them. Per the germline V gene, CDR1 is LGHDT and CDR2 is YNNKEL (reference sequence). The CDR3 length is 15 residues.